This is a list of T cell receptor beta chains from one sample in a study of identical twins. Each CDR3 protein gets one entry after TCRdb re-called the 5' RACE reads with MiXCR. Of around 960,000 distinct CDR3 sequences in the sample, more than 9% were seen once. These sequences were also reported in another study, on yellow fever vaccine responses in identical twins.

Sequenced input: PBMCs. These receptor sequences come from a woman younger than 35 in good health. CDR3s include the opening cysteine and the closing phenylalanine or tryptophan. Each record gives: J gene, V gene, clone size, D gene, CDR3 DNA, CDR3 protein. D genes are given only for firm matches. Some rows have no size entry. The others give once, few or many, or a class for an expanded clone.

TRBJ1-6	TRBV5-1	few	TRBD1	TGCGCCAGCAGCCCAGGACAGGGGAGCAATTCACCCCTCCACTTT	CASSPGQGSNSPLHF
TRBJ2-3	TRBV11-3	-	-	TGTGCCAGCAGCCTCGAGGGGGAGACGGGAGATACGCAGTATTTT	CASSLEGETGDTQYF
TRBJ2-1	TRBV6-1	few	-	TGTGCCAGCAGGCGACAGAGCCTCTCCTACAATGAGCAGTTCTTC	CASRRQSLSYNEQFF
TRBJ2-6	TRBV12-3/TRBV12-4	few	-	TGTGCCAGCAGTCCCGGGGGCCCCGCAATTGGGGCCAACGTCCTGACTTTC	CASSPGGPAIGANVLTF
TRBJ2-7	TRBV6-1	many	-	TGTGCCAGCAGCACGACGCTATCCTACGAGCAGTACTTC	CASSTTLSYEQYF
TRBJ1-3	TRBV12-3/TRBV12-4	few	-	TGTGCCAGCAGACCCAGACAGCAAAGCTCTGGAAACACCATATATTTT	CASRPRQQSSGNTIYF
TRBJ2-3	TRBV5-1	few	-	TGCGCCAGCAGCTTGGGGCTAGGCGGGAGCACAGATACGCAGTATTTT	CASSLGLGGSTDTQYF
TRBJ2-1	TRBV12-3/TRBV12-4	few	-	TGTGCCAGCAGTTTAATAGGGGCAGGGGATGAGCAGTTCTTC	CASSLIGAGDEQFF
TRBJ2-1	TRBV20-1	few	-	TGCAGTGCTAGAGGGGGGGGCCGAACTTACAATGAGCAGTTCTTC	CSARGGGRTYNEQFF
TRBJ2-4	TRBV13	few	TRBD1	TGTGCCAGCAGCTTACTGGGACAGGGGTATGGCAGGAGTTACATTCAGTACTTC	CASSLLGQGYGRSYIQYF
TRBJ2-2	TRBV3-1	few	TRBD1	TGTGCCAGCAGCCAAGATCTAGTCCAGGGGGCTACCGGGGAGCTGTTTTTT	CASSQDLVQGATGELFF
TRBJ2-1	TRBV12-3/TRBV12-4	few	TRBD2	TGTGCCAGCAGTTTAGAACTAGCGGGATTCGAGCAGTTCTTC	CASSLELAGFEQFF
TRBJ2-5	TRBV5-5	few	TRBD2	TGTGCCAGCAGCTTGATGGGACTAGCGGGGGCCCAAGAGACCCAGTACTTC	CASSLMGLAGAQETQYF
TRBJ2-1	TRBV5-1	many	TRBD2	TGTGCCAGCAGCCTAGCGGGAGCACCCTACAATGAGCAGTTCTTC	CASSLAGAPYNEQFF
TRBJ2-2	TRBV27	-	-	TGTGCCAGCAGTTATATGACCGCGAACACCGGGGAGCTGTTTTTT	CASSYMTANTGELFF
TRBJ2-1	TRBV5-1	many	-	TGCGCCAGCAGCTGGGCTGTGGGGACCAACTCCTACAATGAGCAGTTCTTC	CASSWAVGTNSYNEQFF